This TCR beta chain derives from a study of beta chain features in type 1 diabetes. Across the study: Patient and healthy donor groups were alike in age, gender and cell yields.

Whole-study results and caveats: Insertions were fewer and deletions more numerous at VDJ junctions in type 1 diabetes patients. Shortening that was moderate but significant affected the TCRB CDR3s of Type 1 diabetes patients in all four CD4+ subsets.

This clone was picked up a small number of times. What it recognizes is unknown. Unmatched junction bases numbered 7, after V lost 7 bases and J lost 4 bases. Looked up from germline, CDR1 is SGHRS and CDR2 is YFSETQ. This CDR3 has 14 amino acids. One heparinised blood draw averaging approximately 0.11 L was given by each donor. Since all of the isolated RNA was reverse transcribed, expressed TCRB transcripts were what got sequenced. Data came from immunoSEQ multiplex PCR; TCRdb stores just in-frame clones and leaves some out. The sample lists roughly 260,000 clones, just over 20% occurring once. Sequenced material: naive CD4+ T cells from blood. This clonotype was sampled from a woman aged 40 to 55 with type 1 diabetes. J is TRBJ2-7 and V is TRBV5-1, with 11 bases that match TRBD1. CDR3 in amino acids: CASSPGTGGYEQYF. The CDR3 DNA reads TGCGCCAGCTCCCCCGGGACAGGGGGTTACGAGCAGTACTTC.